Listed below are T cell receptor beta chains from one sample, sequenced in a study of OX40 agonist ivuxolimab in advanced cancers. Sequenced by immunoSEQ multiplex PCR; TCRdb stores in-frame clones only, minus some. The sample lists some 70,000 clones, approximately 86% seen once, with 2.5% to 3.5% in the top ten. Sample: CD4+ or CD8+ T cells sorted from blood, taken in a trial of the OX40 agonist ivuxolimab. The source of these receptors is an adult with an advanced solid tumor such as melanoma, head and neck, liver or kidney cancer. Each CDR3 is given with its conserved first and last residue. A D gene is named only where the DNA matches it firmly. Clone size is shown for a subset of rows, as once, few, many or a class of expanded clone.

J gene: TRBJ2-7; D gene: NA; V gene: TRBV10-2; clone size: NA; CDR3 DNA: TGCGCCAGCAGTGACCCCGATGACAGGCCCTGGGACGAGCAGTACTTC; CDR3 protein: CASSDPDDRPWDEQYF
J gene: TRBJ1-1; D gene: NA; V gene: TRBV5-1; clone size: NA; CDR3 DNA: TGCGCCAGCAGCTTGGTTGCGGACAACTTAGACCTTAACACTGAAGCTTTCTTT; CDR3 protein: CASSLVADNLDLNTEAFF
J gene: TRBJ1-2; D gene: TRBD1; V gene: TRBV6-1; clone size: NA; CDR3 DNA: TGTGCCAGCAGTGAACAGGGGGATTATGGCTACACCTTC; CDR3 protein: CASSEQGDYGYTF
J gene: TRBJ1-1; D gene: NA; V gene: TRBV19; clone size: NA; CDR3 DNA: TGTGCCAGTACCCTACAGGTGAACACTGAAGCTTTCTTT; CDR3 protein: CASTLQVNTEAFF
J gene: TRBJ1-2; D gene: TRBD1; V gene: TRBV18; clone size: NA; CDR3 DNA: TGTGCCAGCTCACCCGGACAGGATCCTAACTATGGCTACACCTTC; CDR3 protein: CASSPGQDPNYGYTF
J gene: TRBJ2-5; D gene: NA; V gene: TRBV10-3; clone size: NA; CDR3 DNA: TGTGCCATCAGTGACCCACAAGAGACCCAGTACTTC; CDR3 protein: CAISDPQETQYF
J gene: TRBJ2-3; D gene: NA; V gene: TRBV2; clone size: NA; CDR3 DNA: TGTGCAACAACCTCCCTAAGCACAGATACGCAGTATTTT; CDR3 protein: CATTSLSTDTQYF
J gene: TRBJ1-3; D gene: TRBD1; V gene: TRBV30; clone size: NA; CDR3 DNA: TGTGCCTGCAGACAGGGAGCTGGAAACACCATATATTTT; CDR3 protein: CACRQGAGNTIYF
J gene: TRBJ2-7; D gene: NA; V gene: TRBV2; clone size: NA; CDR3 DNA: TGTGCCAGCAGTTTGGGACCCGCCTACGAGCAGTACTTC; CDR3 protein: CASSLGPAYEQYF
J gene: TRBJ1-1; D gene: NA; V gene: TRBV29-1; clone size: NA; CDR3 DNA: TGCAGCGTTGAATCAGGGTGGACTTTCTTT; CDR3 protein: CSVESGWTFF
J gene: TRBJ1-5; D gene: NA; V gene: TRBV27; clone size: NA; CDR3 DNA: TGTGCCAGCAGACAAACAGGGCCGAGCAATCAGCCCCAGCATTTT; CDR3 protein: CASRQTGPSNQPQHF
J gene: TRBJ1-1; D gene: TRBD1; V gene: TRBV28; clone size: NA; CDR3 DNA: TGTGCCAGCAGTTTAAACAGGGGGCAGGGGACTGAAGCTTTCTTT; CDR3 protein: CASSLNRGQGTEAFF
J gene: TRBJ2-6; D gene: TRBD2; V gene: TRBV6-1; clone size: NA; CDR3 DNA: TGTGCCAGCAGTGACCGGGCTAGCGGGAGGGGCGGGGCCAACGTCCTGACTTTC; CDR3 protein: CASSDRASGRGGANVLTF
J gene: TRBJ2-3; D gene: TRBD2; V gene: TRBV27; clone size: NA; CDR3 DNA: TGTGCCAGCAGGTCAATAGGGACTAGCGGGAGGGCGGGCGGCACAGATACGCAGTATTTT; CDR3 protein: CASRSIGTSGRAGGTDTQYF
J gene: TRBJ2-3; D gene: NA; V gene: TRBV9; clone size: NA; CDR3 DNA: TGTGCCAGCAGCAGGGCCATCCGGATCTCATCCGCCACAGATACGCAGTATTTT; CDR3 protein: CASSRAIRISSATDTQYF
J gene: TRBJ1-6; D gene: TRBD1; V gene: TRBV11-2; clone size: once; CDR3 DNA: TGTGCCAGCAGCTTAGGACAGGGCCCTAATTCACCCCTCCACTTT; CDR3 protein: CASSLGQGPNSPLHF
J gene: TRBJ2-7; D gene: TRBD1; V gene: TRBV18; clone size: once; CDR3 DNA: TGTGCCAGCTCACCACAGGGGGACAGCAGGTACGAGCAGTACTTC; CDR3 protein: CASSPQGDSRYEQYF
J gene: TRBJ2-1; D gene: NA; V gene: TRBV7-3; clone size: NA; CDR3 DNA: TGTGCCAGCAGCTCCCACCCCCCTGCTGAGCAGTTCTTC; CDR3 protein: CASSSHPPAEQFF
J gene: TRBJ1-5; D gene: NA; V gene: TRBV19; clone size: NA; CDR3 DNA: TGTGCCAGTACAGACGCCATCAGGGGAGGCAATCAGCCCCAGCATTTT; CDR3 protein: CASTDAIRGGNQPQHF
J gene: TRBJ2-7; D gene: NA; V gene: TRBV10-1; clone size: once; CDR3 DNA: TGCGCCAGCAGTGAAACCGCTCCCTACGAGCAGTACTTC; CDR3 protein: CASSETAPYEQYF
J gene: TRBJ2-7; D gene: NA; V gene: TRBV28; clone size: NA; CDR3 DNA: TGTGCCAGCCAACAGGCCTACGAGCAGTACTTC; CDR3 protein: CASQQAYEQYF
J gene: TRBJ2-7; D gene: NA; V gene: TRBV5-1; clone size: NA; CDR3 DNA: TGCGCCAGCAGCTTGTCGACTGCTTCAGGCCTTTCCTACGAGCAGTACTTC; CDR3 protein: CASSLSTASGLSYEQYF
J gene: TRBJ2-5; D gene: TRBD2; V gene: TRBV27; clone size: once; CDR3 DNA: TGTGCCAGCAGTTTGGGCGGGAGGTCTGGGGAGACCCAGTACTTC; CDR3 protein: CASSLGGRSGETQYF
J gene: TRBJ1-1; D gene: TRBD1; V gene: TRBV27; clone size: few; CDR3 DNA: TGTGCCAGCAGCACCCGACCGGGACAGGGTGAAGCTTTCTTT; CDR3 protein: CASSTRPGQGEAFF
J gene: TRBJ2-2; D gene: NA; V gene: TRBV21-1; clone size: NA; CDR3 DNA: TGTGCCAGCAGCAAAGGGGACGGAGACAACACCGGGGAGCTGTTTTTT; CDR3 protein: CASSKGDGDNTGELFF
J gene: TRBJ2-2; D gene: NA; V gene: TRBV5-1; clone size: NA; CDR3 DNA: TGCGCCAGCAGCTTGGAAGAGAACACCGGGGAGCTGTTTTTT; CDR3 protein: CASSLEENTGELFF
J gene: TRBJ1-2; D gene: NA; V gene: TRBV10-3; clone size: NA; CDR3 DNA: TGTGCCATCAGTGAGGCCGACAGACACTTCTACACCTTC; CDR3 protein: CAISEADRHFYTF
J gene: TRBJ2-1; D gene: TRBD2; V gene: TRBV5-1; clone size: NA; CDR3 DNA: TGCGCCAGCAGCTTGAGGCTAGCGGGAGGGAGGCCAAACAATGAGCAGTTCTTC; CDR3 protein: CASSLRLAGGRPNNEQFF
J gene: TRBJ1-1; D gene: TRBD1; V gene: TRBV28; clone size: NA; CDR3 DNA: TGTGCCAGTCTGACGAACAGGGGAGGGACTGAAGCTTTCTTT; CDR3 protein: CASLTNRGGTEAFF